The TCR beta chain described here comes from a study of blood T cell repertoires in COVID-19. Whole-study context: There were acute and convalescent COVID-19 samples, and they came from the United States, Italy and Spain. T cells, B-cell-depleted T cells, or PBMCs supplied cDNA or gDNA.

Authors' analysis steps: Quantification of nucleated cells was approximated via reference gene primer amplification. Profiled with immunoSEQ multiplex PCR; TCRdb holds only in-frame clones, not every one. The V and J calls and clone size come from that table; D and trimming were worked out from the DNA. Of over 25,000 clones in the sample, around 83% were seen once. This clone has only one observation. This CDR3 is 15 amino acids long. Germline V lookup: CDR1 MNHEY, CDR2 SVGAGI. Deletions cut 0 bases from V and 0 bases from J, with 6 bases between. The clonotype originates from a human donor in a cohort sampled during active COVID-19. Specimen: peripheral blood. The J gene is TRBJ1-3, the V gene TRBV6-5; D not resolved. CDR3: CASSYSRISGNTIYF. Here the CDR3 DNA reads TGTGCCAGCAGTTACTCGAGGATCTCTGGAAACACCATATATTTT.